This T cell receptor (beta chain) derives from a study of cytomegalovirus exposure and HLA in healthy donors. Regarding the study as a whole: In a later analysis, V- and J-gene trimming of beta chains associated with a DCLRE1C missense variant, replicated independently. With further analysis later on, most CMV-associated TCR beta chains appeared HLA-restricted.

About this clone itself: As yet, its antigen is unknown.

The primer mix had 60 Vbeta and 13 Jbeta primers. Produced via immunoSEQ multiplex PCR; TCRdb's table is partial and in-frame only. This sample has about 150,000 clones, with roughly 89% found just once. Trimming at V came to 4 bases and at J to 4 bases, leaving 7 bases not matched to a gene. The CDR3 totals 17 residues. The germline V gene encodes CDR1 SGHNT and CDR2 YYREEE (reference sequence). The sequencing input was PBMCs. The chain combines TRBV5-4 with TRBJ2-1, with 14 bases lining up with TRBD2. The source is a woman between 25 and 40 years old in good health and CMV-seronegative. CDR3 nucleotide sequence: TGTGCCAGCAGCCCCCACGGACTAGCGGGGGGATACAATGAGCAGTTCTTC. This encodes CASSPHGLAGGYNEQFF.